The clone carrying this TCR beta chain was detected many times. This entry comes from a study of blood T cell repertoires in COVID-19. V shed 3 bases and J 1 base; nucleotides not matched to a gene: 6. This CDR3 has 16 residues. In germline, CDR1 is SGDLS, CDR2 YYNGEE. The method was immunoSEQ multiplex PCR; TCRdb's version includes in-frame clones alone and lacks a portion of them. In the table there are roughly 130,000 clones, 90% of which are singletons. The chain is built from TRBV9 and TRBJ2-2; TRBD1 agrees at 7 bases. The clonotype originates from a man between 60 and 70 years old with COVID-19, enrolled during active disease. Input material: peripheral blood. The CDR3 bases are TGTGCCAGCAGCGCACCCGGGACAGTGAACACCGGGGAGCTGTTTTTT. Protein: CASSAPGTVNTGELFF.